The 4 T cell receptor beta chains in this list originate from one sample, sequenced in a study of cytomegalovirus exposure and HLA in healthy donors. PCR primers comprised 60 Vbeta and 13 Jbeta primers. Assay: immunoSEQ multiplex PCR; the TCRdb copy retains only in-frame clones and omits some. There are roughly 120,000 clones in the sample; roughly 82% occur only once, and 9.5% to 15% lies in the top ten. The sequenced sample consisted of PBMCs. The receptors were sampled from a woman between 40 and 50 years old in good health and CMV-seropositive.

The chain links TRBV14 to TRBJ2-5; D call uncertain. Germline V gene sequence: CDR1 SGHDN, CDR2 FVKESK. The CDR3 spans 13 residues. V lost 0 bases and J 5 bases, leaving 7 bases between the germline ends. The CDR3 spells CASSQEYPETQYF. The CDR3 DNA reads TGTGCCAGCAGCCAAGAATATCCGGAGACCCAGTACTTC. Together with reference TRBV14 and TRBJ2-5, the CDR3 gives the full variable domain: EAGVTQFPSHSVIEKGQTVTLRCDPISGHDNLYWYRRVMGKEIKFLLHFVKESKQDESGMPNNRFLAERTGGTYSTLKVQPAELEDSGVYFCASSQEYPETQYFGPGTRLLVL.

This chain uses TRBV27 with TRBJ2-7, with 9 bases lining up with TRBD1. Germline V CDR1 and CDR2: MNHEY, SMNVEV (reference sequence). The CDR3 runs to 15 residues. V trimming: 2 bases; J trimming: 1 base; junction bases outside the gene matches: 3. In nucleotides, the CDR3 is TGTGCCAGCAGTTTAGACAGGGGGGATTCCTACGAGCAGTACTTC. Amino acids: CASSLDRGDSYEQYF.

J is TRBJ2-7 and V is TRBV9; TRBD2 aligns across 10 bases. In germline, CDR1 is SGDLS, CDR2 YYNGEE. The CDR3 contains 16 residues. With 3 bases clipped from V and 5 bases from J, the junction kept 11 bases outside the gene matches. CDR3 DNA: TGTGCCAGCAGCGCCGGTCCTAGCGGGAGTAGAAACGAGCAGTACTTC. Its translation is CASSAGPSGSRNEQYF.

This clone was observed a single time. The V call is TRBV4-1, the J call TRBJ2-1; 12 bases fit TRBD2. This CDR3 is 13 amino acids long. The V gene end was trimmed by 6 bases and the J gene end by 9 bases; junction bases not matched to a gene: 3. The V gene's germline CDR1 is MGHRA and CDR2 YSYEKL. This chain's CDR3 is CASRTSGRSEQFF. The CDR3 DNA is TGCGCCAGCAGAACTAGCGGGAGGAGTGAGCAGTTCTTC.